This TCR beta chain emerged from a study of shared T cell receptors in the human thymus. The V and J ends lost 4 bases and 6 bases respectively, with 15 bases between them. Germline assignment: CDR1 MNHEY and CDR2 SVGAGI. The CDR3 has 15 amino acids. Sequenced by immunoSEQ multiplex PCR; TCRdb stores in-frame clones only, minus some. Here the sample spans about 380,000 clones, around 93% being singletons. This TCR was recovered from a human donor. The rearrangement links TRBV6-5 to TRBJ2-2; D unresolved. Sample: thymocytes. The CDR3 DNA reads as TGTGCCAGCAGTTCCGCGAGGCGATTGCCCGGGGAGCTGTTTTTT. Amino acids: CASSSARRLPGELFF.